A selection of T cell receptor beta chains follows, all from one sample in a study of blood T cell repertoires in COVID-19. The data were produced by immunoSEQ multiplex PCR, yet TCRdb's version contains in-frame clones alone and is incomplete. The table includes 50,000 to 65,000 clones, 75% to 90% detected once. Specimen: peripheral blood. The source of these receptors is a human donor in a cohort sampled during active COVID-19. Each CDR3 is given with its conserved first and last residue. A D gene is named only where the DNA matches it firmly. For some rows the clone size is stated as once, few or many, or as a class when expanded; others skip it.

D	V	size	J	CDR3	DNA
NA	TRBV5-5	once	TRBJ2-1	CASSLGLATYNEQFF	TGTGCCAGCAGCTTGGGGCTAGCGACTTACAATGAGCAGTTCTTC
NA	TRBV15	NA	TRBJ2-7	CATSRDYGASYEQYF	TGTGCCACCAGCAGAGATTACGGTGCTTCCTACGAGCAGTACTTC
NA	TRBV4-2	NA	TRBJ2-7	CASSQGPASYEQYF	TGTGCCAGCAGCCAGGGCCCCGCTTCCTACGAGCAGTACTTC
TRBD2	TRBV30	NA	TRBJ2-5	CAWSLLAGRETQYF	TGTGCCTGGAGTCTCCTAGCGGGACGCGAGACCCAGTACTTC
TRBD1	TRBV30	NA	TRBJ2-7	CAWEQGLEQYF	TGTGCCTGGGAACAGGGGCTCGAGCAGTACTTC
NA	TRBV10-3	NA	TRBJ1-1	CAISALGRYTEAFF	TGTGCCATCAGTGCGTTGGGCAGGTACACTGAAGCTTTCTTT
NA	TRBV5-1	NA	TRBJ1-4	CASTPAPQAEKLFF	TGCGCCAGCACCCCCGCTCCTCAGGCCGAAAAACTGTTTTTT
NA	TRBV14	few	TRBJ2-7	CASSPPGKSYEQYF	TGTGCCAGCAGCCCTCCCGGGAAATCTTACGAGCAGTACTTC
TRBD1	TRBV28	NA	TRBJ2-3	CASSYGTGGPDTQYF	TGTGCCAGCAGCTACGGGACAGGGGGCCCAGATACGCAGTATTTT
TRBD1	TRBV5-1	NA	TRBJ2-1	CASSLSVGQGGREQFF	TGCGCCAGCAGCTTGTCTGTGGGACAGGGGGGTCGTGAGCAGTTCTTC
TRBD2	TRBV5-1	NA	TRBJ2-7	CASSLMTSGYEQYF	TGCGCCAGCAGCTTGATGACTAGCGGGTACGAGCAGTACTTC
NA	TRBV5-1	NA	TRBJ2-3	CASGPTGGGQYF	TGCGCCAGCGGGCCCACCGGCGGAGGACAGTATTTT
TRBD2	TRBV29-1	once	TRBJ2-1	CSVPGLAGFEQFF	TGCAGCGTCCCGGGACTAGCGGGGTTTGAGCAGTTCTTC
TRBD2	TRBV14	NA	TRBJ2-5	CASSQDLVRRGGREETQYF	TGTGCCAGCAGCCAAGATCTGGTTCGACGGGGGGGCCGGGAGGAGACCCAGTACTTC
TRBD2	TRBV5-1	NA	TRBJ2-3	CASSLGARGGVDTQYF	TGCGCCAGCAGCTTGGGGGCGCGGGGGGGCGTAGATACGCAGTATTTT
TRBD2	TRBV15	NA	TRBJ2-1	CATSKDTGTSGSREQFF	TGTGCCACCAGCAAAGATACCGGGACTAGCGGGAGTCGTGAGCAGTTCTTC
NA	TRBV5-4	NA	TRBJ1-2	CASSLAGGYGYTF	TGTGCCAGCAGCTTGGCCGGGGGCTATGGCTACACCTTC
NA	TRBV5-1	NA	TRBJ1-1	CASSWGQTNTEAFF	TGCGCCAGCAGCTGGGGACAAACGAACACTGAAGCTTTCTTT
TRBD1	TRBV7-6	NA	TRBJ1-6	CASSPWTGGGSPLHF	TGTGCCAGCAGCCCTTGGACAGGGGGCGGATCACCCCTCCACTTT
NA	TRBV9	NA	TRBJ1-1	CASSVDGDRPNTEAFF	TGTGCCAGCAGCGTAGATGGAGACAGACCGAACACTGAAGCTTTCTTT
NA	TRBV5-6	NA	TRBJ1-1	CASSLTRFEAFF	TGTGCCAGCAGCTTGACCCGGTTTGAAGCTTTCTTT
NA	TRBV6-5	few	TRBJ1-4	CASSNTGNFREKLFF	TGTGCCAGCAGCAACACAGGGAATTTCAGAGAAAAACTGTTTTTT
NA	TRBV6-5	NA	TRBJ2-4	CASSYSTSGKNIQYF	TGTGCCAGCAGTTACTCGACAAGCGGCAAAAACATTCAGTACTTC
NA	TRBV18	NA	TRBJ1-1	CASSLGTPRNTEAFF	TGTGCCAGCTCACTCGGGACTCCAAGGAACACTGAAGCTTTCTTT
TRBD2	TRBV5-1	NA	TRBJ2-1	CASSWGLLYNEQFF	TGCGCCAGCAGCTGGGGACTACTATACAATGAGCAGTTCTTC
TRBD2	TRBV3-1/TRBV3-2	NA	TRBJ2-7	CASSQDRGLAGGGEQYF	TGTGCCAGCAGCCAAGATAGGGGTTTGGCGGGAGGGGGGGAGCAGTACTTC
NA	TRBV4-3	NA	TRBJ1-2	CASSQDISYGYTF	TGCGCCAGCAGCCAGGACATCAGCTATGGCTACACCTTC
TRBD2	TRBV5-4	NA	TRBJ2-4	CASSLEGGRAKNIQYF	TGTGCCAGCAGCTTGGAGGGAGGGAGGGCCAAAAACATTCAGTACTTC
NA	TRBV13	large	TRBJ2-2	CASSLGDKNTGELFF	TGTGCCAGCAGCTTAGGGGACAAGAACACCGGGGAGCTGTTTTTT
NA	TRBV6-1	NA	TRBJ2-5	CASSDGLQETQYF	TGTGCCAGCAGCGACGGACTTCAAGAGACCCAGTACTTC
TRBD1	TRBV6-6	once	TRBJ1-1	CASSTPDRGTEAFF	TGTGCCAGCAGTACCCCGGACAGGGGCACTGAAGCTTTCTTT
NA	TRBV3-1/TRBV3-2	medium-sized	TRBJ2-7	CASSQELDGREQYF	TGTGCCAGCAGCCAAGAACTAGACGGACGCGAGCAGTACTTC
TRBD2	TRBV5-4	NA	TRBJ2-1	CASTQLAGEHNEQFF	TGTGCCAGCACGCAACTAGCGGGAGAGCACAATGAGCAGTTCTTC
TRBD1	TRBV18	NA	TRBJ1-5	CASSPFVGQGGGSNQPQHF	TGTGCCAGCTCACCATTTGTGGGACAGGGAGGGGGTAGCAATCAGCCCCAGCATTTT
NA	TRBV10-3	NA	TRBJ1-5	CAISERWGGGSNQPQHF	TGTGCCATCAGTGAACGTTGGGGCGGTGGGAGCAATCAGCCCCAGCATTTT
NA	TRBV5-5	few	TRBJ1-1	CASRQGGEAFF	TGTGCCAGCCGCCAGGGAGGGGAAGCTTTCTTT
NA	TRBV24-1	NA	TRBJ2-2	CATSSTRTARDTGELFF	TGTGCCACCAGTTCTACCCGGACAGCACGGGACACCGGGGAGCTGTTTTTT
NA	TRBV7-9	NA	TRBJ1-1	CASSLEVWGDTEAFF	TGTGCCAGCAGCTTAGAGGTTTGGGGAGACACTGAAGCTTTCTTT
NA	TRBV3-1/TRBV3-2	NA	TRBJ2-5	CASLGLSQETQYF	TGTGCCAGCCTCGGACTATCCCAAGAGACCCAGTACTTC
NA	TRBV5-4	NA	TRBJ1-4	CASSSHGQEKLFF	TGTGCCAGCAGCTCCCACGGACAGGAAAAACTGTTTTTT
NA	TRBV19	NA	TRBJ1-6	CASSNPPGIAYNSPLHF	TGTGCCAGTAGTAACCCCCCGGGGATCGCCTATAATTCACCCCTCCACTTT
NA	TRBV2	NA	TRBJ1-4	CASIRGAPNEKLFF	TGTGCCAGCATCCGGGGGGCCCCTAATGAAAAACTGTTTTTT
NA	TRBV30	NA	TRBJ1-3	CAWIIKGAGNTIYF	TGTGCCTGGATTATAAAGGGGGCTGGAAACACCATATATTTT
TRBD1	TRBV7-8	NA	TRBJ1-2	CASSAIPRDRINGYTF	TGTGCCAGCAGCGCAATCCCCCGGGACAGGATCAATGGCTACACCTTC
NA	TRBV2	NA	TRBJ2-7	CARGGASATGEQYF	TGTGCCAGGGGAGGGGCTAGCGCTACAGGGGAGCAGTACTTC
TRBD1	TRBV7-9	NA	TRBJ2-7	CASSRGQGEGEQYF	TGTGCCAGCAGCCGGGGACAGGGGGAGGGCGAGCAGTACTTC
NA	TRBV5-1	once	TRBJ1-2	CASSPSDRFGGYTF	TGCGCCAGCAGCCCATCTGACAGGTTTGGCGGCTACACCTTC
NA	TRBV28	NA	TRBJ1-6	CASSPRAVSYNSPLHF	TGTGCCAGCAGTCCCCGAGCGGTGTCCTATAATTCACCCCTCCACTTT
TRBD1	TRBV30	NA	TRBJ2-2	CAWSGGTGLTGELFF	TGTGCCTGGAGCGGTGGGACAGGCCTCACCGGGGAGCTGTTTTTT
TRBD1	TRBV27	few	TRBJ1-1	CASRSLVQGAWMNTEAFF	TGTGCCAGCAGGAGTCTGGTACAGGGGGCGTGGATGAACACTGAAGCTTTCTTT
NA	TRBV19	NA	TRBJ1-5	CASSSTANQPQHF	TGTGCCAGTTCTTCGACTGCTAATCAGCCCCAGCATTTT
TRBD1	TRBV18	NA	TRBJ1-1	CASSPGDRPTEAFF	TGTGCCAGCTCACCAGGGGACAGGCCCACTGAAGCTTTCTTT
NA	TRBV10-3	once	TRBJ1-5	CAISDYREPQHF	TGTGCCATCAGTGATTACCGGGAGCCCCAGCATTTT
NA	TRBV5-1	NA	TRBJ1-1	CASRLLSSRTEAFF	TGCGCCAGCAGACTGTTGTCCTCGAGGACTGAAGCTTTCTTT
NA	TRBV12-3/TRBV12-4	NA	TRBJ1-1	CASTLMAGSEAFF	TGTGCCAGCACACTAATGGCGGGGTCCGAAGCTTTCTTT